These T cell receptor beta chains were read from a single sample in a study of blood T cells in healthy people across ages. TCRdb reprocessed the 5' RACE reads via MiXCR and lists one record per CDR3 protein. The sample comprises 1.5 million to 2 million distinct CDR3 sequences, about 35% of which are singletons, and around 10% rests with the top ten. Specimen: blood. Every receptor here comes from a woman aged 25 to 39 in good health. The CDR3 runs from the conserved cysteine through the conserved F or W. A D gene is named only where the DNA matches it firmly. Rows may omit the clone size; those that give it use once, few, many or a size class.

d_gene: -; v_gene: TRBV11-2; j_gene: TRBJ2-1; abundance: -; CDR3aa: CASSLDGRGSNEQFF; CDR3nt: TGTGCCAGCAGCTTGGACGGGAGAGGTTCCAATGAGCAGTTCTTC
d_gene: -; v_gene: TRBV6-1; j_gene: TRBJ2-3; abundance: -; CDR3aa: CASTIPWGDTQYF; CDR3nt: TGTGCCAGCACCATCCCTTGGGGAGATACGCAGTATTTT
d_gene: -; v_gene: TRBV2; j_gene: TRBJ2-7; abundance: -; CDR3aa: CASSVNIYEQYF; CDR3nt: TGTGCCAGCAGTGTTAACATCTACGAGCAGTACTTC
d_gene: -; v_gene: TRBV11-2; j_gene: TRBJ2-1; abundance: few; CDR3aa: CASSYGEQFF; CDR3nt: TGTGCCAGCAGCTATGGTGAGCAGTTCTTC
d_gene: TRBD2; v_gene: TRBV6-5; j_gene: TRBJ2-1; abundance: -; CDR3aa: CASRTIAGVPYNEQFF; CDR3nt: TGTGCCAGCAGAACCATAGCGGGGGTCCCCTACAATGAGCAGTTCTTC
d_gene: -; v_gene: TRBV11-3; j_gene: TRBJ2-3; abundance: -; CDR3aa: CASSLEGKGNTQYF; CDR3nt: TGTGCCAGCAGCTTAGAAGGGAAGGGAAATACGCAGTATTTT
d_gene: -; v_gene: TRBV2; j_gene: TRBJ2-5; abundance: once; CDR3aa: CASNPAEQETQYF; CDR3nt: TGCGCCAGCAATCCAGCGGAACAAGAGACCCAGTACTTC
d_gene: -; v_gene: TRBV20-1; j_gene: TRBJ2-3; abundance: few; CDR3aa: CSARSSLPGGSTDTQYF; CDR3nt: TGCAGTGCTAGATCATCCCTCCCCGGCGGAAGCACAGATACGCAGTATTTT
d_gene: TRBD1; v_gene: TRBV27; j_gene: TRBJ1-2; abundance: -; CDR3aa: CASSDGQGGPGWYGYTF; CDR3nt: TGTGCCAGCAGCGACGGACAGGGGGGACCGGGATGGTATGGCTACACCTTC
d_gene: TRBD1; v_gene: TRBV6-1; j_gene: TRBJ2-3; abundance: -; CDR3aa: CASSEYHLTGFDTDTQYF; CDR3nt: TGTGCCAGCAGTGAGTACCACTTGACAGGGTTCGACACAGATACGCAGTATTTT
d_gene: -; v_gene: TRBV7-8; j_gene: TRBJ2-3; abundance: -; CDR3aa: CASTELITSSFTDTQYF; CDR3nt: TGTGCCAGCACCGAGCTCATAACTAGCTCGTTTACAGATACGCAGTATTTT